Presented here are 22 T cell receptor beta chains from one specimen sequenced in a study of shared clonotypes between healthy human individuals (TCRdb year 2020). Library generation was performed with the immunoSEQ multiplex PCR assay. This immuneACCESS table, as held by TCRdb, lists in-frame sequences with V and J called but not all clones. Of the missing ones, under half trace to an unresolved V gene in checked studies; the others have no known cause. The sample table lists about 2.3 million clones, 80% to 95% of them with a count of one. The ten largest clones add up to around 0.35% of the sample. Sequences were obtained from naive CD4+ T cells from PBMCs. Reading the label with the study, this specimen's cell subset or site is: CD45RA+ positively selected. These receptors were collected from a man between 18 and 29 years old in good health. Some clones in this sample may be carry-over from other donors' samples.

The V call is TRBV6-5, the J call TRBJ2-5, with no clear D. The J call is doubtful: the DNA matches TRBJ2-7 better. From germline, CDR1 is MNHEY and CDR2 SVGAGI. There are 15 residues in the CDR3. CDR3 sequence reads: CASSRASQSSYEQYF. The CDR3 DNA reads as TGTGCCAGCAGTAGGGCCTCCCAGAGCTCCTACGAGCAGTACTTC.

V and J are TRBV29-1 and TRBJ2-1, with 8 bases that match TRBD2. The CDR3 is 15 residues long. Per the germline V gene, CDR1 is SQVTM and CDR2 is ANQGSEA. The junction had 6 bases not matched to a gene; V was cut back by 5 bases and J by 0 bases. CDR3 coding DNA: TGCAGCGTTCGCATGACTAGCGCCTCCTACAATGAGCAGTTCTTC. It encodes CSVRMTSASYNEQFF.

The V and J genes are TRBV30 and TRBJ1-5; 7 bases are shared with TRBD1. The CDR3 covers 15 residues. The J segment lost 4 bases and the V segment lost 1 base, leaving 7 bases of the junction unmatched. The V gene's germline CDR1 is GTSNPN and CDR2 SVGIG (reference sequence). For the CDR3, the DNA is TGTGCCTGGAGTGCCCAGACAGGGATGAATCAGCCCCAGCATTTT. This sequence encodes CAWSAQTGMNQPQHF.

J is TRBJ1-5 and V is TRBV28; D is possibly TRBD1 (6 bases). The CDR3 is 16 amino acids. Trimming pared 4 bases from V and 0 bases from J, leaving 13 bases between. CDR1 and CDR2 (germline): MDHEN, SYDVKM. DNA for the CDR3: TGTGCCAGCAGTTCCGGGACAATGGATAGCAATCAGCCCCAGCATTTT. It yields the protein CASSSGTMDSNQPQHF. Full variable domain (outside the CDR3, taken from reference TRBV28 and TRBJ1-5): DVKVTQSSRYLVKRTGEKVFLECVQDMDHENMFWYRQDPGLGLRLIYFSYDVKMKEKGDIPEGYSVSREKKERFSLILESASTNQTSMYLCASSSGTMDSNQPQHFGDGTRLSIL.

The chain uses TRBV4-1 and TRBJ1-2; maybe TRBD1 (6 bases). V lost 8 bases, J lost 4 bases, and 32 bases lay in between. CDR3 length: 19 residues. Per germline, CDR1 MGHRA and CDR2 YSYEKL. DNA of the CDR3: TGCGCCAGCCGTCTAACTTTAGGTAGTGGGACATTGAGCGTCTATGGCTACACCTTC. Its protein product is CASRLTLGSGTLSVYGYTF.

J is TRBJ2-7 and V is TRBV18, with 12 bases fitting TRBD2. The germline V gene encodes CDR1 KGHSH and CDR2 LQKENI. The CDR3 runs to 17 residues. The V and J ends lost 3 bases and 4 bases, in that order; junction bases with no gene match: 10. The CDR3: CASSPIGTSGSGYEQYF. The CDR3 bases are TGTGCCAGCTCACCCATCGGGACTAGCGGGTCGGGGTACGAGCAGTACTTC.

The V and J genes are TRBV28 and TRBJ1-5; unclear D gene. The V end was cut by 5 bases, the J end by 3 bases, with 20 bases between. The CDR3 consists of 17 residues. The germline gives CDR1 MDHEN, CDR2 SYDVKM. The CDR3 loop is CASSPPGLRPNNQPQHF. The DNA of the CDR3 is TGTGCCAGCAGTCCACCGGGTCTACGGCCGAACAATCAGCCCCAGCATTTT.

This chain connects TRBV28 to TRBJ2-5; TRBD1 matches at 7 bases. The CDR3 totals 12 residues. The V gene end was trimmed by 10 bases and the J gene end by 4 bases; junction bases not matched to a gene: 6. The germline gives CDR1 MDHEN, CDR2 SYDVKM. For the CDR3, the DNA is TGTGCCACCAGGGGGAGCGGAGAGACCCAGTACTTC. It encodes CATRGSGETQYF.

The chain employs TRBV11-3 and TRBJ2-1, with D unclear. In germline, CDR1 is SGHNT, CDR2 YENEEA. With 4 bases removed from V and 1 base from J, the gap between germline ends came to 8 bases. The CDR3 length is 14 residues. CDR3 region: CASSSSMSYNEQFF. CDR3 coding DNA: TGTGCCAGCAGCTCGTCGATGTCCTACAATGAGCAGTTCTTC.

The CDR3 loop reads CASSLSIATDTQYF. In DNA, the CDR3 is TGTGCCAGCAGCTTGTCGATAGCGACAGATACGCAGTATTTT. The V call is TRBV5-4, the J call TRBJ2-3, with D maybe TRBD2 (5 bases). CDR1 is SGHNT, CDR2 YYREEE, per germline (reference sequence). This CDR3 comprises 14 residues. The V end lost 1 base, the J end lost 3 bases, and 9 bases lay between the germline ends.

In DNA, the CDR3 is TGTGCCAGCAGCTTAGATCGAGGCCGGGAGGCCGGGGAGCTGTTTTTT. It yields the protein CASSLDRGREAGELFF. The rearrangement links TRBV7-2 to TRBJ2-2; 7 nucleotides line up with TRBD2. The CDR3 runs to 16 residues. Trimming removed 1 base from V and 6 bases from J; junction bases left unmatched: 8. Germline values: CDR1 SGHTA, CDR2 FQGNSA.

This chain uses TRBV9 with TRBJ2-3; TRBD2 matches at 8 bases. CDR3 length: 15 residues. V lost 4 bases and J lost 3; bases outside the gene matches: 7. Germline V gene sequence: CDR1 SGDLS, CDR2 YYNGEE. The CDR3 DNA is TGTGCCAGCAGCCGAGGGGCTAGCGGGACAGATACGCAGTATTTT. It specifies CASSRGASGTDTQYF.

This chain's CDR3 is CASSLEREGTQYF. The CDR3 DNA sequence: TGTGCCAGCAGCTTAGAACGGGAGGGAACGCAGTATTTT. This chain connects TRBV7-3 to TRBJ2-3; 8 bases line up with TRBD2. The V gene end was trimmed by 2 bases and the J gene end by 9 bases; junction bases not matched to a gene: 4. The CDR3 has 13 residues. Germline CDR1 is SGHTA and CDR2 is FQGTGA.

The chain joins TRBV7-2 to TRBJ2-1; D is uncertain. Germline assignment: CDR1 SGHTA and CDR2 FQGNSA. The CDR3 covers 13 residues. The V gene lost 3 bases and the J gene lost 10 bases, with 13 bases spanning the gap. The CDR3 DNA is TGTGCCAGCAGCTTCCTCTCGGGTGCGGAGCAGTTCTTC. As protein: CASSFLSGAEQFF.

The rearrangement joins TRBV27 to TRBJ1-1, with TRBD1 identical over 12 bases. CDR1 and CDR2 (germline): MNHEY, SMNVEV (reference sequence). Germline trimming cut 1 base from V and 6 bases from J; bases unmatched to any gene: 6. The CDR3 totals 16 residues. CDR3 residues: CASSLWGQGARPEAFF. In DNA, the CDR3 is TGTGCCAGCAGTTTATGGGGACAGGGGGCGAGGCCTGAAGCTTTCTTT.

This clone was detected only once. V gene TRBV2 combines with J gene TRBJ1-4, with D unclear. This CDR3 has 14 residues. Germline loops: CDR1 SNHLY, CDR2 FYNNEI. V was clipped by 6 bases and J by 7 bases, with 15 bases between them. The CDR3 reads CASRRTSSGEKLFF. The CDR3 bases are TGTGCCAGCAGGCGGACCTCGTCGGGTGAAAAACTGTTTTTT.

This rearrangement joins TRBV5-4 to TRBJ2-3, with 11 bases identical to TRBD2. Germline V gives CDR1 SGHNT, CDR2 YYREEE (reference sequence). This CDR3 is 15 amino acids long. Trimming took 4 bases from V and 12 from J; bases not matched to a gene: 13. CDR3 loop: CASSPLVAGGPRQYF. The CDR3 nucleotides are TGTGCCAGCAGCCCCTTAGTAGCGGGAGGGCCTAGACAGTATTTT.

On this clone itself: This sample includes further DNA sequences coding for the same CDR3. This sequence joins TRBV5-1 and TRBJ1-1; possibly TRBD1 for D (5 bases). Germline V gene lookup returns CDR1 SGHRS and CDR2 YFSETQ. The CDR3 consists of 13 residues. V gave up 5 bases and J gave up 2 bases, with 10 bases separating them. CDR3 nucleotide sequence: TGCGCCAGCAGTCTAAGGGGAAACACTGAAGCTTTCTTT. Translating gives CASSLRGNTEAFF.

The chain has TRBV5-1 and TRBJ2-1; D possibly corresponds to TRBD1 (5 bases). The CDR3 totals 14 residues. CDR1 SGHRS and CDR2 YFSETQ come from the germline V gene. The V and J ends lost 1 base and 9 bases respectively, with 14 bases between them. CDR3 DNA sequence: TGCGCCAGCAGCTTGCCGTCAGGGCGGAGTGAGCAGTTCTTC. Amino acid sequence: CASSLPSGRSEQFF.

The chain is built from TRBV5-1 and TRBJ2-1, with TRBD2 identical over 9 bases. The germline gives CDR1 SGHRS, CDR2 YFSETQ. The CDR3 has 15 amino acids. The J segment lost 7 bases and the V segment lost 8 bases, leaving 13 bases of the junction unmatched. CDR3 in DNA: TGCGCCAGGGCGGAGTGGGCTAGCGGGAAGAATGAGCAGTTCTTC. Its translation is CARAEWASGKNEQFF.

CDR3 region: CASSLEIGWNEQFF. The CDR3 nucleotides are TGTGCCAGCAGCTTGGAAATCGGGTGGAATGAGCAGTTCTTC. V usage is TRBV5-4 and J usage is TRBJ2-1, with no clear D. Trimming pared 0 bases from V and 7 bases from J, leaving 11 bases between. CDR1 and CDR2 (germline): SGHNT, YYREEE (reference sequence). The CDR3 length is 14 residues.

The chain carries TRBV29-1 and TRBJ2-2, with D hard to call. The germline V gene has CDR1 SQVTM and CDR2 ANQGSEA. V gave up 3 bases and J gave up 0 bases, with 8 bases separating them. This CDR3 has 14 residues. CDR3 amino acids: CSVEAAPNTGELFF. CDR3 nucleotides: TGCAGCGTTGAGGCAGCCCCGAACACCGGGGAGCTGTTTTTT.